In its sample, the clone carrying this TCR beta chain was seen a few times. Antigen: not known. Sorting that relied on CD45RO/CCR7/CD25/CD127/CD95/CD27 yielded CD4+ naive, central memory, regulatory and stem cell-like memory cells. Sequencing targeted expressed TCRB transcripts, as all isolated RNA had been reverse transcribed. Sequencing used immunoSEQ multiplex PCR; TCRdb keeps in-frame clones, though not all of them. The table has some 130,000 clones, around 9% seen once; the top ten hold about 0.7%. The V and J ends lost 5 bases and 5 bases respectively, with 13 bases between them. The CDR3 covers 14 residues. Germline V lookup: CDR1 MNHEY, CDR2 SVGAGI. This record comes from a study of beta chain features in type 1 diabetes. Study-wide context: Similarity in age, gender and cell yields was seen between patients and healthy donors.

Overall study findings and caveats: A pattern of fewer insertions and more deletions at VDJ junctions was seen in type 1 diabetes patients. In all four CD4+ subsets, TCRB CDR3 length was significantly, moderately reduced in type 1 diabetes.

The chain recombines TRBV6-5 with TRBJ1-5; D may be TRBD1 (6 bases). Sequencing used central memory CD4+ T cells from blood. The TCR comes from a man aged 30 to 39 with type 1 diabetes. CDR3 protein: CASSLRQVDQPQHF. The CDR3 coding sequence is TGTGCCAGCAGTCTTCGACAGGTAGATCAGCCCCAGCATTTT.